The text below deals with one T cell receptor (beta chain). This sample is part of a study of blood T cell repertoires in COVID-19. On the study more broadly: From the United States, Italy and Spain came samples of acute and convalescent COVID-19. T cells, B-cell-depleted T cells, or PBMCs supplied cDNA or gDNA.

In germline, CDR1 is LGHNA, CDR2 YNFKEQ. The length of the CDR3 is 19 residues. Trimming removed 1 base from V and 5 bases from J; junction bases left unmatched: 17. Profiling relied on immunoSEQ multiplex PCR, and the TCRdb table lists in-frame clones only, not all of them. Of 200,000 to 250,000 clones listed, 75% to 90% were seen once; the top ten hold about 3.5%. Exposed enrollees had met someone with a PCR-confirmed or clinician-diagnosed COVID-19 case at some point within the 2 weeks before study entry. Sequencing used PBMCs or T cells enriched from blood (not recorded which). The chain carries TRBV4-2 and TRBJ2-3, with TRBD1 identical over 8 bases. This receptor was identified in a woman aged 25 to 39 who had been exposed to COVID-19. The CDR3 here is CASSQAILLKRQGRDTQYF. CDR3 DNA: TGTGCCAGCAGCCAAGCAATCCTACTGAAAAGACAGGGGCGAGATACGCAGTATTTT.